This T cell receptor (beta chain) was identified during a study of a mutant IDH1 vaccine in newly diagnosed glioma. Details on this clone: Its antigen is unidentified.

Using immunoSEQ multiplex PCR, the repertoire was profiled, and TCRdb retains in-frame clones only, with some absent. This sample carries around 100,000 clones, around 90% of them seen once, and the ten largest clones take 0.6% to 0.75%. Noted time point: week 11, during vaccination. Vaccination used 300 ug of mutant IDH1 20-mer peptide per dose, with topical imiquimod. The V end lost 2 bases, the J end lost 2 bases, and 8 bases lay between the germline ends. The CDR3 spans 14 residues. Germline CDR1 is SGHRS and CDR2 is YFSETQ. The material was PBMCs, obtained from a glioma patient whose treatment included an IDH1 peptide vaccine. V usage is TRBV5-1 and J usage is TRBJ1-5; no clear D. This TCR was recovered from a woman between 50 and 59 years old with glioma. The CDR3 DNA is TGCGCCAGCAGCTTTGACGGGGGCAATCAGCCCCAGCATTTT. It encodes CASSFDGGNQPQHF.